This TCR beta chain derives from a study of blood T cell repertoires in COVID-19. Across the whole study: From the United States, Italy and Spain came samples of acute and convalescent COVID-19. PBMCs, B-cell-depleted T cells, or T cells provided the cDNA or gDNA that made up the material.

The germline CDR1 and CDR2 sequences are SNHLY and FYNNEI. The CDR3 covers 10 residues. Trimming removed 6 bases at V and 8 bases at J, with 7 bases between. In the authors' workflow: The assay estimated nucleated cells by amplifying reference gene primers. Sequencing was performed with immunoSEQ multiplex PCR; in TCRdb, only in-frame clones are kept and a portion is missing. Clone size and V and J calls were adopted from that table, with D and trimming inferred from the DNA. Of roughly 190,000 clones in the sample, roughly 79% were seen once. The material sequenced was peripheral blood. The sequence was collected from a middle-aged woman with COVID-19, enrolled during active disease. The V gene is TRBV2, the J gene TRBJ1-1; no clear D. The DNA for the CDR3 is TGTGCCAGCAGGTCGGGAGAAGCTTTCTTT. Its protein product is CASRSGEAFF.